This TCR beta chain was sequenced for a study of cytomegalovirus exposure and HLA in healthy donors (TCRdb year 2017). Regarding the complete study: In an earlier analysis of about 560 of the donors, 250 to 350 Gb of sequence data and 120 million or so unique TCR beta sequences from roughly 180 million T cells were reported. HLA typing covered class I and class II loci at four-digit resolution. Besides the first cohort of hundreds of subjects, a separate validation cohort made up of 120 or so different subjects was used. Among a few hundred genotyped donors of the cohort, an average of about 240,000 unique TCR beta nucleotide sequences were sequenced per donor, roughly a sixth of them non-productive. Donor age, sex, ethnicity and CMV serostatus were collected together with the repertoire data. An earlier analysis of fewer than 750 of the donors used high-throughput TCR beta sequencing to judge whether each TCR beta V gene segment behaved as functional or pseudogenic. The later analysis used no new phenotypic data to find candidate immune exposures, relying instead on TCR beta sequences and their occurrence across donors. The study profiled the T cell repertoires of hundreds of subjects by immunosequencing and related them to cytomegalovirus serostatus. An early release that covered about 600 HLA-typed donors contained approximately 300 gigabases of sequencing data and 75 million to 100 million unique TCR sequences. Because of strong linkage in the cohort, roughly five DR-DQ haplotypes were treated as single units for association and clustering. The number of donors typed differed by locus, with about 629-630 for A, B, C, DRB1 and DQB1, approximately 500 for DQA1, 600 to 610 for DPA1, and some 440 for DPB1. Genome-wide SNP genotypes for about 55% of the 666 donors were used in a later genetic analysis, which treated that subset as a discovery cohort. Every repertoire in the discovery cohort had been generated on one and the same sequencing platform. The study aimed to test whether signatures of past pathogen exposure could be identified by cataloging public T cell receptors. In a later analysis, previously published TCR beta repertoires from fewer than 750 donors were re-analyzed and high-resolution HLA genotyping was added so that TCR occurrence patterns could be studied. The genetic ancestry cluster associated with self-reported Caucasian donors included around 76% of the approximately 430 genotyped donors. High-throughput TCR immunosequencing, statistical association of individual TCRs with disease status, and machine learning were combined to predict cytomegalovirus infection status. Study-level results and caveats: A few of the identified cytomegalovirus-associated TCR beta chains were confirmed in vitro to be specific for cytomegalovirus antigens. A later genetic analysis associated a missense DCLRE1C variant with V-gene and J-gene trimming of TCR beta chains, and an independent cohort replicated the association. In a later analysis, HLA-associated TCR beta chains were found to be more clonally expanded and to have lower generation probabilities than equally common non-associated chains. A cluster of highly shared sequence variants was judged likely to represent a technical artifact of the sequencing pipeline. In an earlier analysis of 587 of the donors, most TCR beta V segments appeared in productive rearrangements about 90% or about 30% of the time, broadly matching IMGT annotations. The classifier was reported to diagnose cytomegalovirus status with high specificity and sensitivity in both the original cohort and the validation cohort. HLA typing was unavailable for some donors at each locus, so association tests used only the typed subset. Immune exposure information for the cohort was limited to CMV serostatus. The study listed 150 to 200 TCR beta chains as associated with cytomegalovirus. Most TCR sequences were observed very rarely across donors, whereas some public TCRs were present in many individuals. It was suggested by the authors that the approach could potentially be generalized to other disease states and immunological phenotypes. Some IMGT-functional V segments, including TRBV6-2 and TRBV6-3, could not be distinguished by the 87-base-pair reads and were therefore excluded. Presence/absence analyses assumed roughly uniform sequencing depth across donors, an assumption that may not hold. In a later analysis, most CMV-associated TCR beta chains were found to appear HLA-restricted, with HLA associations seemingly driven largely by CMV exposure. A later analysis found that TCR association rates varied across HLA loci, with DRB1 alleles showing the most associated TCRs and HLA-C alleles the fewest. According to a later analysis, parvovirus B19, influenza, CMV and Epstein-Barr virus appeared linked to several top co-occurrence clusters. A later genetic analysis reported fewer N-insertions in productive TCRs among donors in an Asian-associated ancestry cluster than the roughly 720-donor mean. Linkage disequilibrium might explain the correlated functional status among segregating V segments, but an unknown experimental factor could not be excluded. At a false discovery rate of 0.05, a later analysis linked under 20,000 TCR beta sequences to specific HLA alleles. A further reported finding was that TCR beta sequences accurately predicted the HLA-A and HLA-B alleles for most subjects in the first cohort. The earlier analysis of 587 of the donors excluded approximately 17 rarely observed V segments, including chromosome 9 orphons, because counts were too low. The cohort was sequenced for TCR beta chains only, and without alpha or paired-chain data the features that could be detected were limited. Strong co-occurrence of HLA alleles, especially DR and DQ, made assigning TCR associations to individual alleles difficult.

V is clipped by 0 bases and J by 8 bases, and the sequence between their germline boundaries is 9 bases long. Measured from the cysteine to the phenylalanine, the CDR3 is 13 residues long. The entry retains the CDR3 DNA only, 39 bases that are in frame from base 1. CDR1 is given as SGHTS and CDR2 as YDEGEE, both from the germline V gene. The cohort comprised around 700 healthy bone marrow donors. Cohort members were all nominally healthy when sampled, although unrecorded immune exposures were likely present. The donor tested CMV seronegative and was one of the 352 seronegative cohort members. A peripheral blood sample was provided by each donor, and peripheral blood mononuclear cells were used for TCR beta sequencing. Genomic DNA was extracted from the blood cell samples with the Qiagen DNeasy Blood Extraction Kit. The receptor library was made with the immunoSEQ multiplex PCR assay. The multiplex PCR relied on a mix of 60 forward primers for TCR Vbeta segments and 13 reverse primers for TCR Jbeta segments. The CDR3 region of rearranged TCR beta genes was amplified from genomic DNA with a multiplex PCR assay. The Illumina HiSeq System was used to sequence the amplified TCR beta libraries as 87-base-pair reads. For the original study's pipeline: A later analysis counted 65 million to 90 million unique TCR beta chains across the approximately 700 repertoires, and roughly 10 million of these chains were shared by at least two donors. A nearest-neighbor algorithm error-corrected the raw reads and collapsed the reads into unique sequences, merging closely related sequences to remove PCR and sequencing errors. V, D and J gene segments were assigned by aligning CDR3 sequences to IMGT reference sequences. Each retained sequence needed at least a six-nucleotide match to both a V gene segment and a J gene segment. A rearrangement was called productive if the CDR3 had no stop codons and remained in frame with V and J, and every other rearrangement was called non-productive. CDR3 was defined by IMGT convention, running from the second conserved V-encoded cysteine to the conserved J-encoded phenylalanine. The earlier analysis of about 570 of the donors excluded any sequence lacking an unambiguous match to a single V gene segment. In an earlier analysis of several hundred of the donors, V segments were called functional above 56.7% productive rearrangements and were called segregating when the between-donor standard deviation exceeded 5%. To diagnose cytomegalovirus status from the catalog of TCR beta chain sequences, a statistical classification framework was built. In a later analysis, V and J genes were assigned by comparing TCR nucleotide sequences against IMGT/GENE-DB human TR gene sequences. A later analysis assigned CDR3 sequences and most-parsimonious VDJ recombination scenarios with the TCRdist pipeline. In a later analysis, every TCR beta chain was defined by the combination of its CDR3 amino acid sequence and its V-gene family, and reads without a unique V-gene family were dropped. A later analysis removed 500 to 600 highly shared, low-generation-probability nucleotide sequences to deal with suspected cross-contamination and a sequencing artifact. In a later analysis, a clonal expansion index was calculated for each public chain from normalized within-repertoire ranks of inferred template counts. A later analysis computed generation probabilities with a VDJ recombination model fitted to out-of-frame rearrangements, and checked the results against IGoR. Hypergeometric tests were used in a later analysis to score TCR-TCR, TCR-HLA and TCR-CMV co-occurrence, with a repertoire-size bias correction applied to the TCR pairs. A later analysis estimated false discovery rates by permuting HLA or CMV assignments 20 times. In a later analysis, co-occurring TCRs were grouped using DBSCAN, with TCRdist sequence similarity added in when clustering inside HLA-allele-positive subsets. Repertoires with fewer than 30,000 or more than 120,000 public chains were left out of co-occurrence clustering, as were four to six repertoires with anomalous nucleotide sharing. The source is immuneACCESS, and TCRdb retained only in-frame sequences with V and J called. Part of the clones is not carried over; for the studies checked, unresolved V genes explain less than half of this, and the remainder is unexplained. V, J and clone size reflect that table, while D and trimming were determined from the DNA. In this sample the table shows about 200,000 clones, roughly four fifths of which occur a single time. The ten most abundant clones make up about 1.4% of the sample.

There are a few counts of this clone. The antigen it binds to is not known. One base away there is no much larger clone; base qualities are not given. The clonotype comes from a girl aged 10 to 17 in good health and CMV-seronegative. Specimen: PBMCs. The rearranged segments are TRBV5-8 and TRBJ2-1; confidence is insufficient to name the D gene. The CDR3 region reads CASSLVQAHEQFF. The sequenced DNA: TGTGCCAGCAGCTTGGTCCAGGCCCATGAGCAGTTCTTC. The entire variable domain, with the stretches around the CDR3 drawn from the reference TRBV5-8 and TRBJ2-1 proteins, is EAGVTQSPTHLIKTRGQQATLRCSPISGHTSVYWYQQALGLGLQFLLWYDEGEERNRGNFPPRFSGRQFPNYSSELNVNALELEDSALYLCASSLVQAHEQFFGPGTRLTVL.